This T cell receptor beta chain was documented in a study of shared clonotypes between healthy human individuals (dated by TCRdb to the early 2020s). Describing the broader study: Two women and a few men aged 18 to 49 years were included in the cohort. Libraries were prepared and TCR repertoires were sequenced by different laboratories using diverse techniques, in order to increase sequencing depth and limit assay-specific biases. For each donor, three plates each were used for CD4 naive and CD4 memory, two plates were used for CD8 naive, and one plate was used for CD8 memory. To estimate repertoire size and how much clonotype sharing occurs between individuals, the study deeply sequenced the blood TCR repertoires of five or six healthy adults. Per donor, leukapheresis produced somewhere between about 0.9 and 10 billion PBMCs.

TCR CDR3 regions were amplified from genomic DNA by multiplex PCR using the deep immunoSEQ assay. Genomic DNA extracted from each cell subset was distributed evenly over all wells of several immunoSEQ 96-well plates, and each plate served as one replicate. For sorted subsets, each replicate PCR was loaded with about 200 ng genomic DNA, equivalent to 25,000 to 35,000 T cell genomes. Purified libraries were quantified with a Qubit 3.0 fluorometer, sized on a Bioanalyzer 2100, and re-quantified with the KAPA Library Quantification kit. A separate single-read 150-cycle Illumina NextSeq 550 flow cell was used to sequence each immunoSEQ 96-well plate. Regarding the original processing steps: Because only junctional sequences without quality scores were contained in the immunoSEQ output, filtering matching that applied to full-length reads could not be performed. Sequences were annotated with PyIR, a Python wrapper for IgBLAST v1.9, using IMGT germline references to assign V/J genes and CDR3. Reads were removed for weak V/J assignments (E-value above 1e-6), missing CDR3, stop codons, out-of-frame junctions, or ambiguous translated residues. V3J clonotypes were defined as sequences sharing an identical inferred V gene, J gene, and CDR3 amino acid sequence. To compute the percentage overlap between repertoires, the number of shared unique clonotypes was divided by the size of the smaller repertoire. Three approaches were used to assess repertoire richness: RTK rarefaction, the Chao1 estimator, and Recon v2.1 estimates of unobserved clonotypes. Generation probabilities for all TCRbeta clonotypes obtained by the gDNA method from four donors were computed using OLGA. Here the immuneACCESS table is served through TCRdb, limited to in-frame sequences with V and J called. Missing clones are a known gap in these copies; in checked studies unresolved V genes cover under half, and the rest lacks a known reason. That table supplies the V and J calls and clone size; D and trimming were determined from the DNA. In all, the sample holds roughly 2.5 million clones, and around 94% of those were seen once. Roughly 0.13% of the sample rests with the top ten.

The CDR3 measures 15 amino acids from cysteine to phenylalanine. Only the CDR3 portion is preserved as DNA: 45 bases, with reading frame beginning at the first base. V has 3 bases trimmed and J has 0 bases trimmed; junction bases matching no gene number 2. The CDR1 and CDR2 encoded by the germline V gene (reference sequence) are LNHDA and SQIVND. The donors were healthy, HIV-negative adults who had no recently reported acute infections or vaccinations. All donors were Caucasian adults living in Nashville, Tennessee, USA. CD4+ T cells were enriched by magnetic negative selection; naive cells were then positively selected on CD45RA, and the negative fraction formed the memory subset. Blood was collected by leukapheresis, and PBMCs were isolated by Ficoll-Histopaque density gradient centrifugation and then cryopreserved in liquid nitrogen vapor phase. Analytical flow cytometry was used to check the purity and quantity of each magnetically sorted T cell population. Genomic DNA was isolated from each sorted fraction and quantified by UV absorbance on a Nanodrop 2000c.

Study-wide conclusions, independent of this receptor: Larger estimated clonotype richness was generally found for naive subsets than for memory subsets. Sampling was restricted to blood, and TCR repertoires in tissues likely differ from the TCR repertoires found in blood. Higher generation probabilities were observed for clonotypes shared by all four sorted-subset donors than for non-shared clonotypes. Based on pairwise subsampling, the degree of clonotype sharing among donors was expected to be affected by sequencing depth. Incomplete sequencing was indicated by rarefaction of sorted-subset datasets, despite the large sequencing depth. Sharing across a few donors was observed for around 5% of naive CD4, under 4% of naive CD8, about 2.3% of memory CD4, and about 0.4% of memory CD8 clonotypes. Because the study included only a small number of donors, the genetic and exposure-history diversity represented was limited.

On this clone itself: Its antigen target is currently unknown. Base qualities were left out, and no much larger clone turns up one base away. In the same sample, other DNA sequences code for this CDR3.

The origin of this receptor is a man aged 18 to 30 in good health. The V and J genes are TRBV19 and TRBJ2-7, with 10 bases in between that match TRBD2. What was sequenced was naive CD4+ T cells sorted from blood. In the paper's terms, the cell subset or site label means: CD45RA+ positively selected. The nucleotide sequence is TGTGCCAGTAGTATCTCTAGCGGGAGCTCCTACGAGCAGTACTTC. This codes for CASSISSGSSYEQYF.